Sequencing of this T cell receptor beta chain was carried out in a study of long-term antiretroviral therapy in people with HIV. Running of the v3.0 immunoSEQ assay took place at survey level. Measured with immunoSEQ multiplex PCR; TCRdb has only the in-frame clones, and not every one. The sample yields around 26,000 clones, over 80% seen once. V lost 0 bases to trimming and J lost 5 bases, with 9 bases between them. The CDR3 has 13 amino acids. The germline V gene has CDR1 SGDLS and CDR2 YYNGEE. This clonotype originated in a man under 40 with HIV. The input for sequencing was unsorted PBMCs, taken around 4.3 years after starting antiretroviral therapy. This sequence joins TRBV9 and TRBJ2-7; D is ambiguous. The CDR3 is CASSVGSGDEQYF. CDR3 bases: TGTGCCAGCAGCGTAGGCTCGGGTGACGAGCAGTACTTC.